This TCR beta chain was identified in a study of blood T cell repertoires in COVID-19. Study-level information: The samples span acute and convalescent COVID-19 from the United States, Italy and Spain. From T cells, B-cell-depleted T cells, or PBMCs came the material, which was cDNA or gDNA.

As originally analysed: Counts of nucleated cells, estimated from reference gene primer amplification, were obtained. The protocol was immunoSEQ multiplex PCR, while the TCRdb copy is restricted to in-frame clones and leaves out a portion. V and J calls and clone size are those listed in that table; D and trimming were worked out from the DNA. Of fewer than 50,000 clones detected, approximately 85% appear once; the ten largest clones hold around 29%. The CDR3 is 15 residues long. With V trimmed by 5 bases and J by 7 bases, 11 bases remained unmatched. CDR1 is LNHDA, CDR2 SQIVND, per germline (reference sequence).

The TCR originated in a woman of 80 years or more with acute or convalescent COVID-19. The specimen was peripheral blood. The chain couples TRBV19 to TRBJ2-7, with TRBD1 matching 10 bases. CDR3 protein: CASSPLDRGLGEQYF. The CDR3 DNA is TGTGCCAGTAGTCCTTTAGACAGGGGGCTCGGTGAGCAGTACTTC.